Below are 12 T cell receptor beta chains sequenced from a single sample in a study of T cells in localized non-small cell lung cancer. Sequenced by immunoSEQ multiplex PCR; TCRdb stores in-frame clones only, minus some. The data hold about 52,000 clones, with approximately 86% observed a single time. Sequencing used PBMCs, obtained before any cancer treatment. These receptors were collected from a female donor with stage II lung adenocarcinoma.

This sequence joins TRBV29-1 and TRBJ2-2; 7 bases match TRBD1. V lost 7 bases, J lost 5 bases, and 7 bases stayed unmatched. Looked up from germline, CDR1 is SQVTM and CDR2 is ANQGSEA. The CDR3 consists of 13 residues. The CDR3 DNA is TGCAGCGGTGAGAGGGGGCAGACCGGGGAGCTGTTTTTT. It is translated as CSGERGQTGELFF.

The chain employs TRBV2 and TRBJ2-5; D possibly matches TRBD1 or TRBD2 (6 bases each). V lost 8 bases, J lost 6 bases, and 16 bases lay in between. The CDR3 spans 13 residues. From germline, CDR1 is SNHLY and CDR2 FYNNEI. CDR3 DNA: TGTGCCAGCGGAGGAGGGCAGGGGAAGACCCAGTACTTC. Translation gives CASGGGQGKTQYF.

The V call is TRBV29-1, the J call TRBJ2-1, with TRBD1 matching over 9 bases. V lost 6 bases and J lost 3; bases outside the gene matches: 0. Looked up from germline, CDR1 is SQVTM and CDR2 is ANQGSEA. CDR3 length: 12 amino acids. The CDR3 loop is CSVGQGYNEQFF. The CDR3 DNA reads as TGCAGCGTGGGACAGGGCTACAATGAGCAGTTCTTC.

V usage is TRBV4-1 and J usage is TRBJ1-2; 8 bases are a match to TRBD1. V shed 1 base and J 7 bases; nucleotides not matched to a gene: 8. CDR1 and CDR2 from the germline V gene are MGHRA and YSYEKL. The CDR3 is 15 residues long. CDR3 residues: CASSQGDRGRGGYTF. The CDR3 coding sequence is TGCGCCAGCAGCCAAGGCGACAGGGGAAGGGGTGGCTACACCTTC.

This clone was seen only once. This sequence joins TRBV19 and TRBJ1-5; TRBD1 matches at 8 bases. The CDR3 is 15 residues long. Trimming took 5 bases from V and 6 from J; bases not matched to a gene: 9. CDR1 is LNHDA and CDR2 is SQIVND in the germline V gene (reference sequence). DNA of the CDR3: TGTGCCAGTAGTCTCCGGACAGGGCAGGCTCAGCCCCAGCATTTT. It specifies CASSLRTGQAQPQHF.

As concerns this clone: Compared with germline, one end of the junction differs, possibly owing to a read error. The genes are TRBV7-2 and TRBJ2-5; D uncertain. CDR1 is SGHTA, CDR2 FQGNSA, per germline. This CDR3 is built from 11 residues. The CDR3 is CASSLYGKSDF. DNA for the CDR3: TGTGCCAGCAGCTTATATGGGAAGAGCGACTTC.

The rearrangement uses TRBV11-2 and TRBJ1-2; D gene uncertain. The CDR3 contains 13 residues. The V end was cut by 3 bases, the J end by 5 bases, with 10 bases between. The germline gives CDR1 SGHAT, CDR2 FQNNGV. CDR3 DNA sequence: TGTGCCAGCAGCTTTAGCCCCCGGTATGGCTACACCTTC. As protein: CASSFSPRYGYTF.

The chain carries TRBV5-1 and TRBJ1-1, with a possible D match to TRBD1 (6 bases). V was cut by 9 bases and J by 5 bases, with 17 bases left in between. The CDR3 is made up of 13 amino acids. The germline gives CDR1 SGHRS, CDR2 YFSETQ. The CDR3 sequence is CATHGSQGTEAFF. The DNA of the CDR3 is TGCGCCACCCACGGTTCTCAGGGGACTGAAGCTTTCTTT.

The rearrangement joins TRBV7-3 to TRBJ1-2; 9 bases map to TRBD1. The V and J ends lost 5 bases and 6 bases, in that order; junction bases with no gene match: 7. Germline-derived CDR1 and CDR2 are SGHTA and FQGTGA. The CDR3 has 14 amino acids. Written as DNA, the CDR3 is TGTGCCAGCAGCGAGGAGGGACAGGGACATGGCTACACCTTC. Its translation: CASSEEGQGHGYTF.

The gene calls are TRBV5-5 and TRBJ2-3; TRBD2 matches at 13 bases. This CDR3 has 16 residues. Germline V gives CDR1 SGHKS, CDR2 YYEKEE (reference sequence). The trim removed 4 bases at V and 0 bases at J, leaving 2 bases unmatched. The CDR3 DNA reads as TGTGCCAGCAGCCAGGGACTAGCGGGAAGCACAGATACGCAGTATTTT. Translated, it gives CASSQGLAGSTDTQYF.

This clone was counted between two and nine times. This sequence joins TRBV10-1 and TRBJ1-1, with D possibly being TRBD1 (6 bases). With 6 bases removed from V and 8 bases from J, the gap between germline ends came to 19 bases. The CDR3 covers 14 residues. The germline V gene encodes CDR1 WNHNN and CDR2 SYGVQD (reference sequence). Written as DNA, the CDR3 is TGCGCCAGCAGCTTTGGGGACACCGGGTCCGAAGCTTTCTTT. This sequence encodes CASSFGDTGSEAFF.

The chain is built from TRBV2 and TRBJ1-1; no clear D. Germline V gene lookup returns CDR1 SNHLY and CDR2 FYNNEI. CDR3 size: 12 residues. V lost 7 bases, J lost 7 bases, and 13 bases lay in between. CDR3 region: CASKDPGREAFF. In DNA form, the CDR3 reads TGTGCCAGCAAGGACCCCGGTCGTGAAGCTTTCTTT.